A selection of T cell receptor beta chains follows, all from one sample in a study of cytomegalovirus exposure and HLA in healthy donors. Profiling relied on immunoSEQ multiplex PCR, and the TCRdb table lists in-frame clones only, not all of them. The sample table includes some 150,000 clones. Input material: PBMCs. The receptors stem from a middle-aged man in good health and CMV-seronegative. The CDR3 runs from the conserved cysteine through the conserved F or W. A D gene is named only where the DNA matches it firmly.

>TRBV6-5|TRBJ1-1|-
TGTGCCAGCGGTAACGACGGTGGGAGCACTGAAGCTTTCTTT
CASGNDGGSTEAFF
>TRBV15|TRBJ1-5|TRBD1
TGTGCCACCAGCGGGGACAGAAATAGCAATCAGCCCCAGCATTTT
CATSGDRNSNQPQHF
>TRBV4-1|TRBJ1-5|TRBD1
TGCGCCAGCAGCACAGTTCCAGGGGGGCCCCAGCATTTT
CASSTVPGGPQHF
>TRBV5-1|TRBJ2-7|-
TGCGCCAGCAACCGGGACACATCACTCTACGAGCAGTACTTC
CASNRDTSLYEQYF
>TRBV5-6|TRBJ2-1|-
TGTGCCAGCAGCTTCTTTACAGGGTTGAAGGTCAATGAGCAGTTCTTC
CASSFFTGLKVNEQFF
>TRBV18|TRBJ2-7|TRBD1
TGTGCTACGTTACCCGCGAAGGGGGCGGTCGAGCAGTACTTC
CATLPAKGAVEQYF
>TRBV11-2|TRBJ1-2|TRBD1
TGTGCCAGCAGCCCCGACAGGGGGCTGGATGGCTACACCTTC
CASSPDRGLDGYTF
>TRBV7-2|TRBJ2-1|-
TGTGCTAGCGAGAGCTACAATGAGCAGTTCTTC
CASESYNEQFF
>TRBV5-1|TRBJ1-6|TRBD1
TGCGCCAGCAGGGCCGGGACAGATAATTCACCCCTCCACTTT
CASRAGTDNSPLHF
>TRBV10-3|TRBJ2-7|TRBD2
TGTGCCTCGGGACTAGCTGGCGAGCAGTACTTC
CASGLAGEQYF
>TRBV4-3|TRBJ2-7|TRBD2
TGCGCCAGCAGTCCAAGCTTCCCGGGAGGCGGTTCCTACGAGCAGTACTTC
CASSPSFPGGGSYEQYF
>TRBV6-6|TRBJ2-1|TRBD1
TGTGCCAGCAGTCAGGGGGCGGCTGCTTCCTACAATGAGCAGTTCTTC
CASSQGAAASYNEQFF
>TRBV2|TRBJ1-1|-
TGTGCCAGCACAACAGGGTATGTCACTGAAGCTTTCTTT
CASTTGYVTEAFF
>TRBV19|TRBJ2-7|TRBD2
TGTGCCAGTAGCCCCCTTGGGGGGGCCTACGAGCAGTACTTC
CASSPLGGAYEQYF
>TRBV6-5|TRBJ1-1|-
TGTGCCAGCTACGGTGGCGGGTTCACTGAAGCTTTCTTT
CASYGGGFTEAFF
>TRBV19|TRBJ2-5|-
TGTGCCAGTAGTCAGCAGGGCAAGACCCAGTACTTC
CASSQQGKTQYF
>TRBV7-9|TRBJ1-2|TRBD1
TGTGCCAGCAGTCACCGGGACAGGGTTAACTATGGCTACACCTTC
CASSHRDRVNYGYTF
>TRBV7-9|TRBJ2-5|-
TGTGCCAGCAGCTTGGGACAAAGTAACCAAGAGACCCAGTACTTC
CASSLGQSNQETQYF
>TRBV7-2|TRBJ2-2|-
TGTGCCAGCAGCCCCCCTTCGGGGGAGTTCACCGGGGAGCTGTTTTTT
CASSPPSGEFTGELFF
>TRBV27|TRBJ2-3|TRBD2
TGTGCCAGCAGTTTATATTGGACTAGCGGCCTCACAGATACGCAGTATTTT
CASSLYWTSGLTDTQYF
>TRBV5-6|TRBJ1-6|TRBD1
TGTGCCAGCAGCCCCTTAGCAGGGGGTAATTCACCCCTCCACTTT
CASSPLAGGNSPLHF
>TRBV4-3|TRBJ2-1|-
TGCGCCAGCAGCCAAGGCAGGAGGGGCTCCTACAATGAGCAGTTCTTC
CASSQGRRGSYNEQFF
>TRBV11-3|TRBJ1-1|TRBD1
TGTGCCAGCAGCCTAACATGGACAGGGGGCATCAACACTGAAGCTTTCTTT
CASSLTWTGGINTEAFF
>TRBV5-6|TRBJ2-7|-
TGTGCCAGCAGCTTGACAGGGGGGGACGAGCAGTACTTC
CASSLTGGDEQYF
>TRBV4-2|TRBJ2-7|-
TGTGCCAGCAGCCTCAGGTTCTACGAGCAGTACTTC
CASSLRFYEQYF
>TRBV6-6|TRBJ2-7|-
TGTGCCAGCAGGGAGGGGGCTAAGGGGTACTTC
CASREGAKGYF
>TRBV7-9|TRBJ1-1|-
TGTGCCAGCAGCTCCGAACAGGGCACTGAAGCTTTCTTT
CASSSEQGTEAFF
>TRBV6-1|TRBJ2-2|TRBD1
TGTGCCAGCAGGAGGGACAGGGGGAACGGGGAGCTGTTTTTT
CASRRDRGNGELFF
>TRBV9|TRBJ1-2|-
TGTGCCAGCAGTGTGCCTGGCGGGTATGGCTACACCTTC
CASSVPGGYGYTF
>TRBV5-6|TRBJ2-3|TRBD1
TGTGCCAGCAGCTTCCCGAGGACAGGGGACACAGATACGCAGTATTTT
CASSFPRTGDTDTQYF
>TRBV19|TRBJ2-7|TRBD1
TGTGCCAGTAAACCTGGGGGACAGAGCTCCTACGAGCAGTACTTC
CASKPGGQSSYEQYF
>TRBV20-1|TRBJ2-1|-
TGCAGTGCCCCTCTACTTGAGCAGTTCTTC
CSAPLLEQFF
>TRBV6-1|TRBJ2-5|TRBD1
TGTGCCAGCAGTGGGACAGGGGTTGGGGAGACCCAGTACTTC
CASSGTGVGETQYF
>TRBV4-2|TRBJ2-7|TRBD2
TGTGCCAGCAGCCAAGATATGGCTAGCGGCTCGTACGAGCAGTACTTC
CASSQDMASGSYEQYF
>TRBV7-9|TRBJ2-7|-
TGTGCCAGCAGTTTAAGCCTGGACGGTGAAGGGGATGTAAAGCACGAGCAGTACTTC
CASSLSLDGEGDVKHEQYF
>TRBV19|TRBJ2-2|-
TGTGCCAGCCGGCAGCAGGGCGCCGGGGAGCTGTTTTTT
CASRQQGAGELFF
>TRBV25-1|TRBJ1-4|TRBD1
TGTGCCAGCAGTGAATATCCGACAGGGAGAGGGGAAAAACTGTTTTTT
CASSEYPTGRGEKLFF
>TRBV7-9|TRBJ2-3|TRBD1
TGTGCCAGCAGCCCCAGGGGGTCTAACATGGGAGATACGCAGTATTTT
CASSPRGSNMGDTQYF
>TRBV19|TRBJ1-5|-
TGTGCCAGTGCCGACAGTAGCAATCAGCCCCAGCATTTT
CASADSSNQPQHF
>TRBV28|TRBJ2-2|TRBD1
TGTGCCAGCAGCCGCCCTAGGGGGCTGCACACCGGGGAGCTGTTTTTT
CASSRPRGLHTGELFF
>TRBV5-1|TRBJ2-2|TRBD1
TGCGCCAGCAGATCTAGACAGGGGGAGGCCGGGGAGCTGTTTTTT
CASRSRQGEAGELFF
>TRBV5-8|TRBJ1-4|-
TGTGCCAGCAGCTTTCAGGGGCCGATTGCGGAAAAACTGTTTTTT
CASSFQGPIAEKLFF
>TRBV28|TRBJ1-4|-
TGTGCCAGCAGCCAATCCACAACTAATGAAAAACTGTTTTTT
CASSQSTTNEKLFF
>TRBV5-1|TRBJ2-7|TRBD1
TGCGCCAGCAGCTTGGAACCTCGGGTGGGACAGGGCAACGAGCAGTACTTC
CASSLEPRVGQGNEQYF
>TRBV6-1|TRBJ2-7|-
TGTGCCAGCAGACCTTGGGAGGACAACTACGAGCAGTACTTC
CASRPWEDNYEQYF
>TRBV7-8|TRBJ1-5|TRBD1
TGTGCCAGCAGCTCGCGGCCCCGGGACAGGTGGAGCAATCAGCCCCAGCATTTT
CASSSRPRDRWSNQPQHF
>TRBV4-1|TRBJ2-3|-
TGCGCCAGCAGCCAAGATCCCCAGGGCTCCCCGTGGGATACGCAGTATTTT
CASSQDPQGSPWDTQYF
>TRBV7-2|TRBJ1-2|-
TGTGCCAGCAGCTTAGGGAGGGGAGGCCCCGACTACGGCTATGGCTACACCTTC
CASSLGRGGPDYGYGYTF
>TRBV5-1|TRBJ2-7|-
TGCGCCAGCAGCGCGGGTCAGCCGGGCTCCTACGAGCAGTACTTC
CASSAGQPGSYEQYF
>TRBV5-4|TRBJ1-2|-
TGTGCCAGCAGCTTGCCAGACTATGGCTACACCTTC
CASSLPDYGYTF